The source of this T cell receptor beta chain is a study of response to subunit inactivated influenza vaccine. This clonotype has at least ten counts. TCRdb called the RT-PCR reads again in MiXCR, with one record for every CDR3 protein. Of almost 600,000 distinct CDR3 sequences listed, approximately 14% are singletons. The sequences come from PBMCs from blood, collected 11 to 12 days after vaccination. The clonotype was recovered from a middle-aged man who received an inactivated influenza vaccine.

The CDR3 DNA sequence: TGTGCCAGCAGCCAAGAAGGGGACTCCAATGAAAAACTGTTTTTT. It yields the protein CASSQEGDSNEKLFF. The chain carries TRBV4-2 and TRBJ1-4; tentatively, D is TRBD1 (5 bases). V lost 0 bases to trimming and J lost 5 bases, with 10 bases between them. In germline, CDR1 is LGHNA, CDR2 YNFKEQ. CDR3 length: 15 residues.